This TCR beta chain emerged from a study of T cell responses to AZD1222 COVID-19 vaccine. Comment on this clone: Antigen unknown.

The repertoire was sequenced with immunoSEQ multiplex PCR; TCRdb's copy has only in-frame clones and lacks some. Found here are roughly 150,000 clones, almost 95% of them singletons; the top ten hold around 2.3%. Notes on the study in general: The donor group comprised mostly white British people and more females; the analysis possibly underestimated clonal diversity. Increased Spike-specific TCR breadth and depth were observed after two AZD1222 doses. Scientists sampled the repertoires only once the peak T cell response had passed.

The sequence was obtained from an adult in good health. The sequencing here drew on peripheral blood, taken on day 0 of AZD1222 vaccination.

The CDR3 DNA is TGTGCCAGCAGTTCATTTGGACAGGGTGTCAATTCACCCCTCCACTTT. Residues: CASSSFGQGVNSPLHF. The chain joins TRBV27 to TRBJ1-6; TRBD1 matches 8 bases. Germline V lookup: CDR1 MNHEY, CDR2 SMNVEV (reference sequence). V was pared by 4 bases and J by 7 bases, with 9 bases of the junction left unmatched. The CDR3 sequence is 16 residues long.